The present T cell receptor (beta chain) was sequenced within a study of blood T cell repertoires in COVID-19. Study information: Specimens from acute and convalescent COVID-19 originated in the United States, Italy and Spain. Nucleic acid was either cDNA or gDNA, and it came from T cells, B-cell-depleted T cells, or PBMCs.

In the original processing: Amplification of reference gene primers provided the estimated nucleated cell counts. Profiled with immunoSEQ multiplex PCR; TCRdb holds only in-frame clones, not every one. The V and J calls and clone size come from that table; D and trimming were worked out from the DNA. The table has hundreds of thousands of clones, around 84% seen once. After removal of 0 bases from V and 3 bases from J, the junction contained 7 bases not matched to a gene. This CDR3 is built from 17 residues. Germline V gene data show CDR1 as LGHNT and CDR2 as FRNRAP. The clonotype originates from a woman aged 18-29 years with acute or convalescent COVID-19. J is TRBJ2-7 and V is TRBV12-5; the match to TRBD2 covers 11 bases. Sequencing input: peripheral blood. The CDR3 coding sequence is TGTGCTAGTGGTTTGGTAGCTCTTACTAGCGGGAGCTACGAGCAGTACTTC. Protein: CASGLVALTSGSYEQYF.